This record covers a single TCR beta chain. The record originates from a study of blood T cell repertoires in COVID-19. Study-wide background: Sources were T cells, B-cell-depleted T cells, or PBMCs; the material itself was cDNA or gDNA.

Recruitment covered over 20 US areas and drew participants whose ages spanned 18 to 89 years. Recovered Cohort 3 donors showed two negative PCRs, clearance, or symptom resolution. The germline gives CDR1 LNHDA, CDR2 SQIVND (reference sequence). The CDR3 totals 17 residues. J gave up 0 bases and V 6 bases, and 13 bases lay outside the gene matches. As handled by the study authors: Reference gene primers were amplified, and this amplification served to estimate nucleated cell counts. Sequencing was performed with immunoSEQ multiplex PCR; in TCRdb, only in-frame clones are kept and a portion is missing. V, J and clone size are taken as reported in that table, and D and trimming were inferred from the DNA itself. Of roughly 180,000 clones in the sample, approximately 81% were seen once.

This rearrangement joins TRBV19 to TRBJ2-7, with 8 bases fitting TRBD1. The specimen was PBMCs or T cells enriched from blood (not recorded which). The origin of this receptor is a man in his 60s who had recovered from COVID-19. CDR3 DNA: TGTGCCAGTAGCCCCGCGGGGACAGGACTCTTCTCCTACGAGCAGTACTTC. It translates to CASSPAGTGLFSYEQYF.